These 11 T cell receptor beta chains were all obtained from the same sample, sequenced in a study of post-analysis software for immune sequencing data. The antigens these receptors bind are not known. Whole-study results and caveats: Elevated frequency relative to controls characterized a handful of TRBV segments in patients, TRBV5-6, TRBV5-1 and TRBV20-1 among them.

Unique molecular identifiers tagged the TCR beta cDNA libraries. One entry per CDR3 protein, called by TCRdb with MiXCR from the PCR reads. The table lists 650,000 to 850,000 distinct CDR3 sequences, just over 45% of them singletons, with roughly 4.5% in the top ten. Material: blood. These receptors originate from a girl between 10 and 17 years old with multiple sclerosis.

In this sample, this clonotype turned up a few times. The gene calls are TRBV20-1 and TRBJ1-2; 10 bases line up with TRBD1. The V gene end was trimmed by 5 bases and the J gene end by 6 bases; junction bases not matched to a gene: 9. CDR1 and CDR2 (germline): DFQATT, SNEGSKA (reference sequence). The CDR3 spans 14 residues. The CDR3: CSAREGQGKNGYTF. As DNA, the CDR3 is TGCAGTGCTCGGGAGGGACAGGGGAAGAATGGCTACACCTTC.

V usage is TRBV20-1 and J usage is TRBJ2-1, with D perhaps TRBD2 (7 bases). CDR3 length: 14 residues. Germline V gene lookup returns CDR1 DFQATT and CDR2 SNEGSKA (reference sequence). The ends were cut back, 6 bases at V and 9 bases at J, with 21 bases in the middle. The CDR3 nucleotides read TGCAGTGCCTCGCGGGGGCACGGCGGGGTTGAGCAGTTCTTC. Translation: CSASRGHGGVEQFF.

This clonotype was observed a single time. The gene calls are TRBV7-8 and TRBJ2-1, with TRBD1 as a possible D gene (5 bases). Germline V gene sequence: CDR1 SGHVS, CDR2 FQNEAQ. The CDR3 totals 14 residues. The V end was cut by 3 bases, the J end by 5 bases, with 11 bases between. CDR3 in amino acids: CASSLHGRDNEQFF. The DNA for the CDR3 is TGTGCCAGCAGCTTGCACGGCAGGGACAATGAGCAGTTCTTC.

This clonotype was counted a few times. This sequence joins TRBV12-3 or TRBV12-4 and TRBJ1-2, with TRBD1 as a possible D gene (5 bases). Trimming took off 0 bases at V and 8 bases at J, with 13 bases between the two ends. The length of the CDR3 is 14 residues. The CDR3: CASSLAGTRGGYTF. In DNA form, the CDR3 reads TGTGCCAGCAGTTTAGCCGGGACCCGCGGCGGCTACACCTTC.

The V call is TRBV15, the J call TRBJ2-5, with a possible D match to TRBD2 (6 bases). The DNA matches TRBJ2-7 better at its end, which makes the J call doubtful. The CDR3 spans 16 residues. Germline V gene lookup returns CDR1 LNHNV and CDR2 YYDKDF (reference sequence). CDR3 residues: CATSRDRVGGGYEQYF. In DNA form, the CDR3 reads TGTGCCACCAGCAGAGATAGGGTGGGAGGTGGGTACGAGCAGTACTTC.

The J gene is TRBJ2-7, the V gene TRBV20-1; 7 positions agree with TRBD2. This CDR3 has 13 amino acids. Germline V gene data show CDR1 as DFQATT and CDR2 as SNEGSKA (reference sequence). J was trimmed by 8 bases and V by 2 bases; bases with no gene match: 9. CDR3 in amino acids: CSARLREEGQQYF. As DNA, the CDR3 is TGCAGTGCTAGACTCCGGGAGGAGGGACAGCAGTACTTC.

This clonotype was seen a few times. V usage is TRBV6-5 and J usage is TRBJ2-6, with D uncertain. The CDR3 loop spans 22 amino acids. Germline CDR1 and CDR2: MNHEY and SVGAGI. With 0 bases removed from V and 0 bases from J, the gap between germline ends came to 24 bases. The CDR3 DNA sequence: TGTGCCAGCAGTTACTCGAGGTTGCTCGGCCCGGAGAGCAGCTCTGGGGCCAACGTCCTGACTTTC. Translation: CASSYSRLLGPESSSGANVLTF.

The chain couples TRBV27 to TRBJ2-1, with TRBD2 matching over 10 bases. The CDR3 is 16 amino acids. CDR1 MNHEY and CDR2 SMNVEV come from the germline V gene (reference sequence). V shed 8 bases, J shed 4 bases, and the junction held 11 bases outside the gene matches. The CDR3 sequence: CASGRDGTSAYNEQFF. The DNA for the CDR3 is TGTGCCAGCGGACGTGACGGGACTAGCGCGTACAATGAGCAGTTCTTC.

This chain's CDR3 is CSARDPSGIHTDTQYF. The DNA for the CDR3 is TGCAGTGCTAGAGATCCGAGCGGGATCCACACAGATACGCAGTATTTT. The genes are TRBV20-1 and TRBJ2-3, with 7 bases that match TRBD2. V trimming: 0 bases; J trimming: 2 bases; junction bases outside the gene matches: 8. The length of the CDR3 is 16 residues. Germline CDR1 and CDR2: DFQATT and SNEGSKA (reference sequence).

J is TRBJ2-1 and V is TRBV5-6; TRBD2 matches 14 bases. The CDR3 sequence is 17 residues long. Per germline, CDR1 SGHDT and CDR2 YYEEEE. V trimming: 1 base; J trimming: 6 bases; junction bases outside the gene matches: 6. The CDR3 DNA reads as TGTGCCAGCAGCTTGTGGGGACTAGCGGGAGTCGGCAATGAGCAGTTCTTC. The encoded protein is CASSLWGLAGVGNEQFF.

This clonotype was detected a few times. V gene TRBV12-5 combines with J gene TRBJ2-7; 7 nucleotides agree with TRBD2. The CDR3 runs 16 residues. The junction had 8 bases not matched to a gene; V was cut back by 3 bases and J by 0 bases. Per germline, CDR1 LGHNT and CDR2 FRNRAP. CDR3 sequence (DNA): TGTGCTAGTGGTTTCGAGTCTGGCGGGAGCTCCTACGAGCAGTACTTC. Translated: CASGFESGGSSYEQYF.